Each of the 2 T cell receptor beta chains below was sequenced from the same sample in a study of blood T cell repertoires in COVID-19. Sequencing was performed with immunoSEQ multiplex PCR; in TCRdb, only in-frame clones are kept and a portion is missing. The repertoire holds around 65,000 clones, with about three quarters as singletons. The sequenced sample consisted of peripheral blood. Source of these receptors: a man older than 75 with acute or convalescent COVID-19.

The chain links TRBV6-5 to TRBJ1-3; the D is unclear. Germline V gives CDR1 MNHEY, CDR2 SVGAGI. The germline V and J ends were trimmed by 2 bases and 2 bases, with 7 bases remaining between them. The CDR3 spans 14 residues. In nucleotides, the CDR3 is TGTGCCAGCAGTTACAGTACACCTGGAAACACCATATATTTT. Protein sequence: CASSYSTPGNTIYF.

Points on this clone: The sample has other DNA sequences that encode this CDR3 too. The chain carries TRBV5-6 and TRBJ2-7; D not resolved. The CDR3 runs to 14 residues. Germline V gives CDR1 SGHDT, CDR2 YYEEEE. Trimming pared 2 bases from V and 1 base from J, leaving 10 bases between. The CDR3 loop is CASSFGGPSYEQYF. CDR3 bases: TGTGCCAGCAGCTTTGGCGGCCCTTCCTACGAGCAGTACTTC.